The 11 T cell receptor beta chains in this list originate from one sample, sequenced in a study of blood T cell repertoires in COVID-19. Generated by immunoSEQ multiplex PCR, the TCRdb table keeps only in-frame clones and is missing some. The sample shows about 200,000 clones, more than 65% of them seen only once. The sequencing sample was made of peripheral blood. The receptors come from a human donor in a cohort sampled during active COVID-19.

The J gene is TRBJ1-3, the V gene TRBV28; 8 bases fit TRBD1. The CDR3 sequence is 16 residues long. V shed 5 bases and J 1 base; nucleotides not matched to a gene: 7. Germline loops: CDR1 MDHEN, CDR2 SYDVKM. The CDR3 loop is CASSASWTGSGNTIYF. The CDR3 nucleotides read TGTGCCAGCAGTGCCTCTTGGACAGGGTCTGGAAACACCATATATTTT.

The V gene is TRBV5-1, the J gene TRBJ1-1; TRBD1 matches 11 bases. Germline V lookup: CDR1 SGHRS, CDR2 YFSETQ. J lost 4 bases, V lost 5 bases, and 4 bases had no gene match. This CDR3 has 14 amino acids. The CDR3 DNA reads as TGCGCCAGCAGACCCGGGACAGGGGGCACTGAAGCTTTCTTT. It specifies CASRPGTGGTEAFF.

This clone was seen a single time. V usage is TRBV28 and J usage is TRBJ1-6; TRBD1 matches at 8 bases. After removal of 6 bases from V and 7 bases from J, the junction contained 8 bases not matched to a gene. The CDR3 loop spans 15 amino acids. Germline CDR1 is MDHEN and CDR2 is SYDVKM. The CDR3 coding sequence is TGTGCCAGCAGCTCAGGGGGCGCCGGCAATTCACCCCTCCACTTT. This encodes CASSSGGAGNSPLHF.

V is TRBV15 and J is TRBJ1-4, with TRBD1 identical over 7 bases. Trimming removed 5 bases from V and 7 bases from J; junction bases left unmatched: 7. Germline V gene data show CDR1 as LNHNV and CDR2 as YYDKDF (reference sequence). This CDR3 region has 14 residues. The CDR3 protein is CATSRLRDSEKLFF. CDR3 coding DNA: TGTGCCACCAGCCGTCTCCGGGACAGTGAAAAACTGTTTTTT.

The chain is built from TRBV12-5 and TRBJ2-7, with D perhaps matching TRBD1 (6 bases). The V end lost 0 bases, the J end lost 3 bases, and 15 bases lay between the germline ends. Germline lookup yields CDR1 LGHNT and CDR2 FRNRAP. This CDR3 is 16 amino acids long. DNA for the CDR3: TGTGCTAGTGGTTTGGTACTACAGGGAATAGTCTACGAGCAGTACTTC. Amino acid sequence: CASGLVLQGIVYEQYF.

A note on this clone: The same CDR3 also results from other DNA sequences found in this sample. This CDR3 is CASSPTQNTEAFF. The CDR3 nucleotides read TGTGCCAGCTCACCGACACAGAACACTGAAGCTTTCTTT. The chain links TRBV18 to TRBJ1-1; the D is unclear. V was trimmed by 3 bases and J by 1 base, leaving 6 bases between them. The CDR3 has 13 amino acids. Germline loops: CDR1 KGHSH, CDR2 LQKENI.

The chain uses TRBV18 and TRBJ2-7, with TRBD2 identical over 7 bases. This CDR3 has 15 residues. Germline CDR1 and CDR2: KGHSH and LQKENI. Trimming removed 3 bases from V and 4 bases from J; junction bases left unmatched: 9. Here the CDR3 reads CASSPAGVGGYEQYF. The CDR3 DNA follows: TGTGCCAGCTCACCGGCGGGGGTTGGGGGTTACGAGCAGTACTTC.

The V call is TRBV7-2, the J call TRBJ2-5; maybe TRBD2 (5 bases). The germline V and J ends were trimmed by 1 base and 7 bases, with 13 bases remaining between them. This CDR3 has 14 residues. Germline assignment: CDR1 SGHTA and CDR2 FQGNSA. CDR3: CASSLDSGSRTQYF. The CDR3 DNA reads TGTGCCAGCAGCTTAGATTCGGGGTCCCGGACCCAGTACTTC.

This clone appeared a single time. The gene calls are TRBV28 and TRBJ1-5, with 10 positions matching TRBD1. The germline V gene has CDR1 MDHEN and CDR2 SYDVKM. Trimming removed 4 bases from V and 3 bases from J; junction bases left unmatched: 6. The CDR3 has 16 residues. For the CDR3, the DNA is TGTGCCAGCAGTTCTTTGGACAGGGGGGACAATCAGCCCCAGCATTTT. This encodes CASSSLDRGDNQPQHF.

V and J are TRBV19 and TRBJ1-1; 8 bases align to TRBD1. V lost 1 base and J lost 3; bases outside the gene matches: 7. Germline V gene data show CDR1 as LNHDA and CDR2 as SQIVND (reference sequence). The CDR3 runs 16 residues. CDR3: CASSIASGTGDTEAFF. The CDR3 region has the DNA TGTGCCAGTAGTATAGCCTCAGGGACAGGAGACACTGAAGCTTTCTTT. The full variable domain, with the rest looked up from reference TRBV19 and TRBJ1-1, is DGGITQSPKYLFRKEGQNVTLSCEQNLNHDAMYWYRQDPGQGLRLIYYSQIVNDFQKGDIAEGYSVSREKKESFPLTVTSAQKNPTAFYLCASSIASGTGDTEAFFGQGTRLTVV.

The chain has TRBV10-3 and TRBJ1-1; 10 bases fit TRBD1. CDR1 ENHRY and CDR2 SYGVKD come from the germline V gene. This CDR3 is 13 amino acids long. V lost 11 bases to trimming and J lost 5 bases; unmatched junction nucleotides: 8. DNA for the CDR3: TGTGCCGCGAACGACAGGGGGCAGACTGAAGCTTTCTTT. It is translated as CAANDRGQTEAFF.